Each of the 18 T cell receptor beta chains below was sequenced from the same sample in a study of T cell repertoires in cytomegalovirus infection. TCRdb ran MiXCR on the reads and lists one entry per CDR3 protein. The table lists approximately 990,000 distinct CDR3 sequences, less than 40% of them singletons. What these receptors recognize is not known. Sequencing used cultured CD8+ T cells from PBMCs, obtained from culture after CMV antigen stimulation. All receptors come from a human donor in good health (CMV status not recorded). Some clones in this sample may be carry-over from other donors' samples.

This chain joins TRBV12-5 and TRBJ2-5; maybe TRBD1 (6 bases). In germline, CDR1 is LGHNT, CDR2 FRNRAP. This CDR3 contains 20 residues. Trimming pared 6 bases from V and 4 bases from J, leaving 33 bases between. The CDR3 region has the DNA TGTGCTAGTGGCCGCTGGGAAGGACAGAAGACTTCTTGGGGTAGAGAGACCCAGTACTTC. Translation gives CASGRWEGQKTSWGRETQYF.

This clonotype occurred a few times. V and J are TRBV12-5 and TRBJ2-1, with 12 bases fitting TRBD2. Germline V gene data show CDR1 as LGHNT and CDR2 as FRNRAP. The CDR3 has 15 residues. V shed 0 bases and J 10 bases; nucleotides not matched to a gene: 4. CDR3 residues: CASGLVLAGGREQFF. As DNA, the CDR3 is TGTGCTAGTGGTTTGGTACTAGCGGGGGGCCGGGAGCAGTTCTTC. Filled out from reference TRBV12-5 and TRBJ2-1, the complete variable domain reads DARVTQTPRHKVTEMGQEVTMRCQPILGHNTVFWYRQTMMQGLELLAYFRNRAPLDDSGMPKDRFSAEMPDATLATLKIQPSEPRDSAVYFCASGLVLAGGREQFFGPGTRLTVL.

This clonotype was recorded a few times. The chain uses TRBV6-1 and TRBJ1-6; D unclear. CDR3 length equals 16 residues. CDR1 and CDR2 from the germline V gene are MNHNS and SASEGT. Trimming took off 2 bases at V and 9 bases at J, with 17 bases between the two ends. The CDR3 bases are TGTGCCAGCAGTGAATGGTCCTACCAAAGGAGTTCACCCCTCCACTTT. This gives the protein CASSEWSYQRSSPLHF.

The chain recombines TRBV10-2 with TRBJ2-7, with D unclear. CDR1 is WSHSY, CDR2 SAAADI, per germline. The CDR3 has 11 residues. V gave up 2 bases and J gave up 6 bases, with 5 bases separating them. CDR3 sequence (DNA): TGCGCCAGCAGTGAGGCGTCCGAGCAGTACTTC. Protein product: CASSEASEQYF.

The chain recombines TRBV7-6 with TRBJ2-1; either TRBD1 or TRBD2 may fit D (5 bases each). The length of the CDR3 is 16 residues. The V end lost 8 bases, the J end lost 4 bases, and 21 bases lay between the germline ends. Germline CDR1 and CDR2: SGHVS and FNYEAQ. CDR3 sequence: CASSPRVGPMYNEQFF. CDR3 nucleotide sequence: TGTGCCAGCTCACCGAGGGTGGGGCCCATGTACAATGAGCAGTTCTTC. Based on the CDR3 plus reference TRBV7-6 and TRBJ2-1, the full variable domain is GAGVSQSPRYKVTKRGQDVALRCDPISGHVSLYWYRQALGQGPEFLTYFNYEAQQDKSGLPNDRFSAERPEGSISTLTIQRTEQRDSAMYRCASSPRVGPMYNEQFFGPGTRLTVL.

The chain recombines TRBV27 with TRBJ1-1; D perhaps matches TRBD1 (5 bases). This CDR3 region has 12 residues. The germline V gene encodes CDR1 MNHEY and CDR2 SMNVEV (reference sequence). The V gene lost 1 base and the J gene lost 12 bases, with 12 bases spanning the gap. CDR3 in DNA: TGTGCCAGCAGTTTATGGGGCAGGGAACCTTTCTTT. Translation gives CASSLWGREPFF.

The rearrangement links TRBV9 to TRBJ1-1, with D perhaps TRBD1 (5 bases). Germline V lookup: CDR1 SGDLS, CDR2 YYNGEE. The CDR3 has 13 amino acids. Between the trimmed V and J ends, which lost 3 bases and 5 bases, there was a span of 11 bases. CDR3 sequence (DNA): TGTGCCAGCAGCGGGAATGAGGGGACTGAAGCTTTCTTT. Its protein product is CASSGNEGTEAFF.

The CDR3 nucleotides are TGTGCCAGCTCACCCCCTGAACTTTATGGCTACACCTTC. Its translation is CASSPPELYGYTF. V is TRBV18 and J is TRBJ1-2; D gene uncertain. This CDR3 region has 13 residues. Per the germline V gene, CDR1 is KGHSH and CDR2 is LQKENI. Trimming left V 3 bases short and J 5 bases short, with 10 bases between.

DNA for the CDR3: TGTGCCAGCAGCGCGTCGGGACATGAGCAGTTCTTC. Its protein product is CASSASGHEQFF. This chain connects TRBV6-5 to TRBJ2-1; D tentatively fits TRBD1 or TRBD2 (5 bases each). The CDR3 consists of 12 residues. The ends were cut back, 6 bases at V and 8 bases at J, with 11 bases in the middle. Germline CDR1 is MNHEY and CDR2 is SVGAGI.

This clonotype is labeled as medium-sized (0.01 to 0.1%). This chain connects TRBV7-2 to TRBJ1-2, with 8 bases lining up with TRBD1. The CDR3 is 16 amino acids. The germline CDR1 and CDR2 sequences are SGHTA and FQGNSA. The trim removed 3 bases at V and 4 bases at J, leaving 10 bases unmatched. The CDR3 protein is CASSLTGQALFYGYTF. In DNA, the CDR3 is TGTGCCAGCAGCTTGACGGGACAGGCCCTCTTCTATGGCTACACCTTC.

Regarding this clonotype: No DNA is shown, since the ends of the CDR3 on it are uncertain; the CDR3 is the one TCRdb lists. The chain carries TRBV20-1 and TRBJ2-1. Inclusive of both ends, the CDR3 amounts to 16 amino acids. CDR1 and CDR2 (germline): DFQATT, SNEGSKA (reference sequence). Here the CDR3 reads CSAPLWQGMPHNEQFF.

This clonotype occurred a few times. The J gene is TRBJ2-3, the V gene TRBV20-1, with D uncertain. V was pared by 3 bases and J by 5 bases, with 15 bases between. Germline assignment: CDR1 DFQATT and CDR2 SNEGSKA (reference sequence). CDR3 length equals 14 residues. CDR3 amino acids: CSASALGPIDTQYF. CDR3 bases: TGCAGTGCTAGCGCGCTGGGCCCTATAGATACGCAGTATTTT.

The chain carries TRBV28 and TRBJ2-3; TRBD2 might be the D (6 bases). The germline V gene encodes CDR1 MDHEN and CDR2 SYDVKM. The CDR3 spans 16 residues. Trimming shortened V by 2 bases and J by 1 base, and 13 bases separated the two germline ends. The CDR3 here is CASSLMSPGGTDTQYF. In nucleotides, the CDR3 is TGTGCCAGCAGTTTAATGTCTCCGGGGGGCACAGATACGCAGTATTTT.

V and J are TRBV4-1 and TRBJ1-3; D is perhaps TRBD1 (5 bases). From germline, CDR1 is MGHRA and CDR2 YSYEKL. The CDR3 runs to 17 residues. Trimming left V 2 bases short and J 0 bases short, with 14 bases between. CDR3 amino acids: CASSQPGRPSSGNTIYF. The CDR3 DNA sequence: TGCGCCAGCAGCCAACCGGGACGCCCGAGCTCTGGAAACACCATATATTTT.

This clonotype was detected a few times. The J gene is TRBJ1-1, the V gene TRBV19, with no clear D. The CDR3 has 12 residues. V was cut by 4 bases and J by 5 bases, with 8 bases left in between. The V gene's germline CDR1 is LNHDA and CDR2 SQIVND (reference sequence). The CDR3 region is CASSTGKTEAFF. CDR3 sequence (DNA): TGTGCCAGTAGTACAGGAAAAACTGAAGCTTTCTTT.

This clonotype was seen only a few times. The rearrangement uses TRBV7-9 and TRBJ1-1; 7 bases match TRBD1. The V segment lost 6 bases and the J segment 1 base; nucleotides outside the gene matches: 5. Germline-derived CDR1 and CDR2 are SEHNR and FQNEAQ (reference sequence). The CDR3 consists of 14 residues. The CDR3 DNA reads TGTGCCAGCAGGATGACAGGGCAGAACACTGAAGCTTTCTTT. It translates to CASRMTGQNTEAFF.

The J gene is TRBJ1-2, the V gene TRBV6-1, with D perhaps matching TRBD1 (5 bases). The CDR3 length is 13 residues. The ends were cut back, 7 bases at V and 6 bases at J, with 15 bases in the middle. CDR1 MNHNS and CDR2 SASEGT come from the germline V gene. The CDR3: CASTWGGGNGYTF. CDR3 DNA: TGTGCCAGCACCTGGGGGGGAGGTAATGGCTACACCTTC.

CDR3 nucleotide sequence: TGTGCCAGCAGCGTCTGGGACAGGCCTAACACCGGGGAGCTGTTTTTT. It yields the protein CASSVWDRPNTGELFF. The chain has TRBV9 and TRBJ2-2; 8 bases line up with TRBD1. J lost 2 bases, V lost 2 bases, and 5 bases had no gene match. The CDR3 covers 16 residues. Germline V gives CDR1 SGDLS, CDR2 YYNGEE.